This T cell receptor (beta chain) is drawn from a study of blood T cell repertoires in COVID-19. Study details: T cells, B-cell-depleted T cells, or PBMCs supplied cDNA or gDNA.

Libraries were prepared by immunoSEQ multiplex PCR; TCRdb keeps only in-frame clonotypes and omits some of them. The sample has about 190,000 clones, 70% to 90% seen once. CDR3 size: 13 residues. Germline CDR1 and CDR2: SGHTA and FQGNSA. V lost 1 base and J lost 1, with 5 bases in between. With regard to this clone: Different DNA sequences within this sample yield the same CDR3.

This sequence was found in a man aged 55 to 70 with active or convalescent COVID-19. Sequences were obtained from peripheral blood. V is TRBV7-2 and J is TRBJ2-7; unclear D gene. The CDR3 region has the DNA TGTGCCAGCAGCTTAGGACTTTCCTACGAGCAGTACTTC. The encoded protein is CASSLGLSYEQYF.